These 26 T cell receptor beta chains originate from one sample sequenced in a study of blood T cells in healthy people across ages. It was with a sample-barcoded 5' primer and a J-beta primer mix that a second PCR of about 7 to 12 cycles was run. TCRdb ran MiXCR on the 5' RACE reads and lists one entry per CDR3 protein. The sample has fewer than 900,000 distinct CDR3 sequences, 43% seen once. Source material: blood. These receptors were collected from an older woman in good health.

The sample holds one count of this clonotype. This chain connects TRBV9 to TRBJ1-1; D might be TRBD1 (5 bases). Per germline, CDR1 SGDLS and CDR2 YYNGEE. V lost 2 bases, J lost 3 bases, and 17 bases lay in between. The CDR3 runs to 16 residues. CDR3 in DNA: TGTGCCAGCAGCGTCCAGGGTAACCCCACGGACACTGAAGCTTTCTTT. This gives the protein CASSVQGNPTDTEAFF.

This rearrangement joins TRBV28 to TRBJ2-6; D is perhaps TRBD2 (5 bases). Per the germline V gene, CDR1 is MDHEN and CDR2 is SYDVKM. This CDR3 has 14 residues. Deletions cut 8 bases from V and 1 base from J, with 9 bases between. CDR3 bases: TGTGCCAGCGCTAGGACTTCTGGGGCCAACGTCCTGACTTTC. Its translation: CASARTSGANVLTF.

The gene calls are TRBV7-8 and TRBJ2-1; possible D gene TRBD2, 6 bases. In germline, CDR1 is SGHVS, CDR2 FQNEAQ. V lost 3 bases and J 3 bases, leaving 15 bases between the germline ends. The CDR3 is made up of 16 amino acids. The CDR3 DNA follows: TGTGCCAGCAGCTTTTACACAGGAGGGTACTACAATGAGCAGTTCTTC. Its translation: CASSFYTGGYYNEQFF.

This clonotype has more than one count but fewer than ten. The chain links TRBV4-1 to TRBJ2-2; 7 bases are a match to TRBD1. Germline values: CDR1 MGHRA, CDR2 YSYEKL. The ends lost 3 bases at V and 0 bases at J; junction bases unmatched: 4. The CDR3 contains 16 residues. The CDR3 DNA reads as TGCGCCAGCAGCCAGGGACAGTTGCCGAACACCGGGGAGCTGTTTTTT. This gives the protein CASSQGQLPNTGELFF.

This sequence joins TRBV3-1 and TRBJ1-1; 7 bases map to TRBD1. Trimming removed 2 bases from V and 4 bases from J; junction bases left unmatched: 7. Germline CDR1 is LGHDT and CDR2 is YNNKEL (reference sequence). The CDR3 contains 15 residues. In DNA, the CDR3 is TGTGCCAGCAGCCAATCGACAGGGTCGGGCACTGAAGCTTTCTTT. Amino acid sequence: CASSQSTGSGTEAFF.

This clonotype was observed once. This sequence joins TRBV29-1 and TRBJ2-1, with D possibly being TRBD1 or TRBD2 (6 bases each). CDR1 is SQVTM, CDR2 ANQGSEA, per germline. CDR3 length: 13 amino acids. Trimming stripped 4 bases from V and 7 bases from J, with 14 bases between. CDR3 in amino acids: CSVGGGGGNEQFF. CDR3 DNA sequence: TGCAGCGTTGGCGGAGGAGGGGGTAATGAGCAGTTCTTC.

In this sample, this clonotype turned up once. A much larger clone lies one base from this, so it may be a read error. This chain joins TRBV28 and TRBJ2-5, with a tentative D call TRBD2 (7 bases). Germline CDR1 and CDR2: MDHEN and SYDVKM. This CDR3 region has 14 residues. Trimming left V 7 bases short and J 1 base short, with 13 bases between. The CDR3, as DNA: TGTGCCAGCACCCAAGGGGGGGGCCAAGAGACCCAGTACTTC. It translates to CASTQGGGQETQYF.

In this sample, this clonotype turned up a few times. J is TRBJ2-7 and V is TRBV6-1, with D possibly TRBD1 on 6 matching bases. The germline gives CDR1 MNHNS, CDR2 SASEGT. This CDR3 is 14 amino acids long. The V and J ends lost 6 bases and 0 bases respectively, with 12 bases between them. Written as DNA, the CDR3 is TGTGCCAGCAGAGCAGGGGCGAGCTCCTACGAGCAGTACTTC. Its protein is CASRAGASSYEQYF.

V and J are TRBV7-9 and TRBJ1-1; D unresolved. This CDR3 is 13 amino acids long. CDR1 SEHNR and CDR2 FQNEAQ come from the germline V gene (reference sequence). The V and J ends lost 4 bases and 3 bases respectively, with 9 bases between them. CDR3 loop: CASSSILDTEAFF. The CDR3 nucleotides read TGTGCCAGCAGCTCCATATTGGACACTGAAGCTTTCTTT. Full variable domain (outside the CDR3, taken from reference TRBV7-9 and TRBJ1-1): DTGVSQNPRHKITKRGQNVTFRCDPISEHNRLYWYRQTLGQGPEFLTYFQNEAQLEKSRLLSDRFSAERPKGSFSTLEIQRTEQGDSAMYLCASSSILDTEAFFGQGTRLTVV.

The rearrangement links TRBV12-3 or TRBV12-4 to TRBJ2-3; D ambiguous. This CDR3 spans 12 amino acids. V lost 10 bases and J 3 bases, leaving 11 bases between the germline ends. The CDR3 sequence is CANGPRTDTQYF. The CDR3 nucleotides are TGTGCCAATGGGCCCCGGACAGATACGCAGTATTTT.

This clonotype was detected many times. V is TRBV4-1 and J is TRBJ1-2; maybe TRBD1 (6 bases). Germline V lookup: CDR1 MGHRA, CDR2 YSYEKL. CDR3 length: 14 amino acids. The V and J ends lost 0 bases and 3 bases respectively, with 8 bases between them. CDR3 amino acids: CASSQEAGDYGYTF. The CDR3 region has the DNA TGCGCCAGCAGCCAAGAGGCAGGGGACTATGGCTACACCTTC.

The V call is TRBV7-2, the J call TRBJ1-1; possible D gene TRBD1, 6 bases. This CDR3 spans 15 amino acids. Germline CDR1 and CDR2: SGHTA and FQGNSA. Trimming took 0 bases from V and 3 from J, leaving 11 bases between them. CDR3: CASSLAPGAYTEAFF. In DNA form, the CDR3 reads TGTGCCAGCAGCTTAGCTCCAGGGGCTTACACTGAAGCTTTCTTT.

J is TRBJ2-1 and V is TRBV4-1; D call uncertain. CDR3 length: 18 residues. The germline V gene has CDR1 MGHRA and CDR2 YSYEKL. V dropped 3 bases and J dropped 3 bases, with 21 bases sitting between them. The CDR3 bases are TGCGCCAGCAGCCATAGAGCTGCTGGCACCGGCCTCTACAATGAGCAGTTCTTC. This gives the protein CASSHRAAGTGLYNEQFF.

This clonotype came up a few times. The rearrangement links TRBV5-5 to TRBJ2-3; D not certain. There are 15 residues in the CDR3. V lost 2 bases and J lost 1, with 11 bases in between. The germline gives CDR1 SGHKS, CDR2 YYEKEE (reference sequence). Here the CDR3 reads CASSLNLQGTDTQYF. Written as DNA, the CDR3 is TGTGCCAGCAGCTTAAACCTTCAGGGCACAGATACGCAGTATTTT.

On this clonotype itself: A read error may account for a junction end that differs from germline. This chain connects TRBV7-2 to TRBJ2-7; D perhaps matches TRBD1 (7 bases). The DNA end is a closer match to TRBJ2-4, so the J assignment may be wrong. The CDR3 contains 14 residues. Germline V lookup: CDR1 SGHTA, CDR2 FQGNSA. CDR3 in amino acids: CVSSFGQGGNIQYF. CDR3 bases: TGTGTCAGCAGCTTTGGTCAGGGGGGAAACATTCAGTACTTC.

V and J are TRBV10-3 and TRBJ2-5; TRBD1 aligns across 10 bases. This CDR3 contains 15 residues. With 4 bases clipped from V and 5 bases from J, the junction kept 7 bases outside the gene matches. In germline, CDR1 is ENHRY, CDR2 SYGVKD. The chain's CDR3 is CAISVGTGVRETQYF. CDR3 DNA: TGTGCCATCAGTGTTGGGACAGGGGTCCGTGAGACCCAGTACTTC.

J is TRBJ2-7 and V is TRBV7-9, with D perhaps TRBD1 (7 bases). Trimming removed 3 bases at V and 3 bases at J, with 15 bases between. Germline V gene data show CDR1 as SEHNR and CDR2 as FQNEAQ (reference sequence). The CDR3 spans 15 residues. In DNA, the CDR3 is TGTGCCAGCAGCTTGGAGGGGGCTACCTACTACGAGCAGTACTTC. This sequence encodes CASSLEGATYYEQYF.

This clonotype was seen just once. The chain uses TRBV27 and TRBJ1-1; maybe TRBD1 (5 bases). The CDR3 runs 13 residues. V was shortened by 5 bases and J by 5 bases, with 12 bases between the two germline ends. The germline V gene has CDR1 MNHEY and CDR2 SMNVEV (reference sequence). The CDR3 nucleotides are TGTGCCAGCAGTGTAGCAGGGAGGACTGAAGCTTTCTTT. It is translated as CASSVAGRTEAFF.

The chain employs TRBV15 and TRBJ2-1, with D unresolved. The CDR3 is made up of 14 amino acids. The V end was cut by 0 bases, the J end by 2 bases, with 5 bases between. Per the germline V gene, CDR1 is LNHNV and CDR2 is YYDKDF (reference sequence). In DNA form, the CDR3 reads TGTGCCACCAGCAGAGATCCACCCTACAATGAGCAGTTCTTC. Its protein product is CATSRDPPYNEQFF.

A remark on this clonotype: One end of the junction varies from germline; a read error may be responsible. This chain connects TRBV27 to TRBJ2-5; the match to TRBD1 covers 7 bases. The CDR3 length is 14 residues. In germline, CDR1 is MNHEY, CDR2 SMNVEV (reference sequence). The CDR3 DNA is TGTGCCAGCACCCGGACAGGTTCTTCGTACGAGCAGTGCTTC. It codes for CASTRTGSSYEQCF.

The chain carries TRBV6-1 and TRBJ1-4; D might be TRBD1 (5 bases). The CDR3 length is 14 residues. Germline CDR1 MNHNS, CDR2 SASEGT. Trimming stripped 7 bases from V and 5 bases from J, with 14 bases between. The CDR3 protein is CASIGGPINEKLFF. CDR3 sequence (DNA): TGTGCCAGCATCGGGGGACCGATAAATGAAAAACTGTTTTTT.

The chain employs TRBV7-3 and TRBJ2-1; 12 bases line up with TRBD2. J lost 4 bases, V lost 4 bases, and 8 bases had no gene match. The CDR3 totals 17 residues. The germline CDR1 and CDR2 sequences are SGHTA and FQGTGA. CDR3 residues: CASSSLGTSGPYNEQFF. The CDR3 bases are TGTGCCAGCAGCTCTCTCGGGACTAGCGGGCCATACAATGAGCAGTTCTTC.

A remark on this clonotype: The junction and the germline gene differ at one end; a read error may be behind it. The chain combines TRBV3-1 with TRBJ2-5, with 13 bases identical to TRBD2. The CDR3 totals 16 residues. The V gene's germline CDR1 is LGHDT and CDR2 YNNKEL (reference sequence). CDR3 region: CASGQGTSGVGETQYF. The CDR3 nucleotides read TGTGCCAGCGGCCAAGGGACTAGCGGGGTGGGAGAGACCCAGTACTTC.

A few counts support this clonotype. This chain joins TRBV20-1 and TRBJ1-1; D gene uncertain. Per germline, CDR1 DFQATT and CDR2 SNEGSKA (reference sequence). The CDR3 covers 14 residues. Trimming shortened V by 4 bases and J by 0 bases, and 12 bases separated the two germline ends. The DNA of the CDR3 is TGCAGTGCTAAGAGAGGCGGCGTGAACACTGAAGCTTTCTTT. It is translated as CSAKRGGVNTEAFF.

The V call is TRBV6-6, the J call TRBJ2-1; D may match TRBD1 or TRBD2 (6 bases each). The CDR3 sequence is 16 residues long. V gave up 2 bases and J gave up 4 bases, with 15 bases separating them. Germline CDR1 is MNHNY and CDR2 is SVGAGI (reference sequence). The CDR3 DNA reads TGTGCCAGCAGTTACCCTCCCGGGGGCCCTTACAATGAGCAGTTCTTC. Protein product: CASSYPPGGPYNEQFF.

The chain employs TRBV6-5 and TRBJ1-5; TRBD1 is a possible D gene (6 bases). CDR3 length: 14 amino acids. CDR1 and CDR2 (germline): MNHEY, SVGAGI. Trimming removed 0 bases from V and 4 bases from J, with 7 bases in between. In DNA, the CDR3 is TGTGCCAGCAGTTACTCTAGGGGGAATCAGCCCCAGCATTTT. Residues: CASSYSRGNQPQHF.